This T cell receptor beta chain was identified during a study of blood T cell repertoires in COVID-19. Study-wide context: There were acute and convalescent COVID-19 samples, and they came from the United States, Italy and Spain. PBMCs, B-cell-depleted T cells, or T cells provided the cDNA or gDNA that made up the material.

Original methodology: Amplification of reference gene primers was used by the study to estimate nucleated cell counts. Profiling relied on immunoSEQ multiplex PCR, and the TCRdb table lists in-frame clones only, not all of them. The V and J calls and the clone size are those of that table, but D and trimming were determined from the DNA. The sample includes 120,000 to 150,000 clones, roughly 84% of them seen just once. The sequence derives from a human donor in a cohort sampled during active COVID-19. Sequenced sample: peripheral blood.

The CDR3 sequence: CASSYGPGAKNIQYF. The CDR3 coding sequence is TGTGCCAGCAGTTACGGGCCAGGTGCCAAAAACATTCAGTACTTC. This chain joins TRBV6-5 and TRBJ2-4, with D unresolved. This CDR3 spans 15 amino acids. Trimming took 2 bases from V and 1 from J, leaving 9 bases between them. Germline V lookup: CDR1 MNHEY, CDR2 SVGAGI.